Below are 4 T cell receptor beta chains sequenced from a single sample in a study of T cell responses to AZD1222 COVID-19 vaccine. Clones were read by immunoSEQ multiplex PCR, and TCRdb kept only the in-frame ones, dropping some. The sample includes around 130,000 clones, approximately 90% of them seen just once. Material: peripheral blood, obtained on day 0 of AZD1222 vaccination. Receptor source: an adult in good health.

The chain uses TRBV27 and TRBJ1-5, with no clear D. Per germline, CDR1 MNHEY and CDR2 SMNVEV (reference sequence). CDR3 length equals 14 residues. The V gene lost 6 bases and the J gene lost 1 base, with 10 bases spanning the gap. CDR3 loop: CASSLEGSNQPQHF. The CDR3 nucleotides read TGTGCCAGCAGCCTTGAAGGCAGCAATCAGCCCCAGCATTTT.

V gene TRBV6-5 combines with J gene TRBJ2-2; possible D gene TRBD2, 6 bases. From germline, CDR1 is MNHEY and CDR2 SVGAGI. This CDR3 has 11 residues. V lost 8 bases and J lost 6, with 7 bases in between. This CDR3 is CASGLPGELFF. The CDR3 nucleotides read TGTGCCAGCGGACTACCCGGGGAGCTGTTTTTT.

In this sample, this clone turned up once. This chain links TRBV3-1 (or the pseudogene TRBV3-2) with TRBJ2-7, with a weak D call TRBD1 (5 bases). V lost 1 base, J lost 5 bases, and 9 bases lay in between. The CDR3 covers 13 residues. Germline lookup yields CDR1 LGHDT and CDR2 YNNKEL (reference sequence). Written as DNA, the CDR3 is TGTGCCAGCAGCCAAGCCAGGGCCCACGAGCAGTACTTC. This translates into CASSQARAHEQYF.

The chain joins TRBV30 to TRBJ1-2, with D perhaps matching TRBD1 (6 bases). The CDR3 sequence is 14 residues long. Germline lookup yields CDR1 GTSNPN and CDR2 SVGIG (reference sequence). V was clipped by 0 bases and J by 6 bases, with 14 bases between them. This chain's CDR3 is CAWSVQQGGNGYTF. The CDR3 coding sequence is TGTGCCTGGAGTGTACAACAGGGAGGTAATGGCTACACCTTC.